This T cell receptor (beta chain) is drawn from a study of CD8 T cells in Susac syndrome (dated by TCRdb to between 2018 and 2021). Regarding the study in general: Of the Susac syndrome patients who were sequenced, more than five had clinically active disease and fewer than ten were in clinical remission. At blood withdrawal, Susac syndrome patients were either therapy-naive, taking corticosteroids (in some cases with IVIg as well), or taking IVIg alone. Repertoire sequencing was used to test whether CD8+ T cell activation and differentiation in Susac syndrome was antigen driven. The clonality of the CD8+ T cell repertoire was compared across approximately 12 healthy donors, roughly 14 Susac syndrome patients and about 16 multiple sclerosis patients.

The paper as a whole reports these results and caveats: The number of individuals in the TCR sequencing and HLA analysis was acknowledged as relatively small. Susac syndrome CD8+ repertoires showed clonal expansion, highest in CD8+ TEMRA cells and greater in clinically active than remitting patients. Roughly 15 and five Susac-specific public clones were found in the total CD8+ and CD8+ TEMRA repertoires, respectively.

RNA was extracted using the RNeasy kit, and roughly 0.5 to 1 ug of the RNA was reverse transcribed with random hexamers. TCR beta CDR3 regions were amplified with the immunoSEQ multiplex PCR assay covering 54 Vbeta and 13 Jbeta segments. Bias from PCR amplification was corrected by using a synthetic template baseline for primer optimization and for computational correction. Regarding the original processing steps: Reads were assigned to V, D and J genes according to IMGT and analyzed in immunoSEQ Analyzer, with only productive sequences retained. Clonality was calculated as one minus the Shannon entropy normalized by log2 of the number of productive unique sequences. Public and private clones were assessed among the 100 most prevalent clones of each patient and control. Clones were defined as Susac-specific if absent from the healthy and MS cohorts, from around 1,000 published viral clones and from other ImmuneACCESS disease sequences. TCRdb ran its own pipeline on the public reads, namely fastp trimming at Q25 and MiXCR clone calling, and kept in-frame beta chains. Each entry merges the rows of one CDR3 protein and shows their most common DNA and genes. These V and J calls originate from TCRdb's pipeline instead of the authors' own analysis. This sample holds approximately 190,000 distinct CDR3 sequences; 85% to 95% were observed only once. Clones ranked in the top ten supply around 0.16% of the sample.

Note on this clonotype: Its antigen remains unidentified. The record has no base qualities; no much larger clone is one base away.

Peripheral blood CD8+ and CD4+ T cells from healthy donors, Susac syndrome patients and multiple sclerosis patients were profiled by high-throughput TCR beta sequencing. The Susac syndrome patients fulfilled recently defined diagnostic criteria for either definite or probable disease. Bulk CD8+ and CD4+ T cells were purified by magnetic negative isolation, whereas CD8+ TEMRA cells were enriched by FACS. Blood was collected in EDTA tubes and processed within 24 hours, with PBMCs isolated through density gradient centrifugation. PBMCs destined for TCR sequencing were cryopreserved in liquid nitrogen and later thawed in a 37 °C water bath. The sorted or isolated CD4+, CD8+ and CD8+ TEMRA cells had a purity of 90% or higher. The junction shows trimming of 0 bases on V and 0 bases on J, plus 7 bases between the germline ends. From a lookup of the germline V gene, CDR1 and CDR2 are SGDLS and YYNGEE. Its CDR3 holds 15 amino acids, cysteine through phenylalanine. Here the CDR3 DNA is all that survives: 45 bases in frame from base 1.

This clonotype was obtained from a human donor with Susac syndrome. The sample was CD8+ T cells from PBMCs. This chain is built from TRBV9 and TRBJ2-4; the D gene remains uncertain. Here the CDR3 is given as CASSVGAIAKNIQYF. The DNA reads as follows: TGTGCCAGCAGCGTAGGGGCAATAGCCAAAAACATTCAGTACTTC. The reference TRBV9 and TRBJ2-4 proteins fill in what lies around the CDR3, so the full variable domain reads DSGVTQTPKHLITATGQRVTLRCSPRSGDLSVYWYQQSLDQGLQFLIQYYNGEERAKGNILERFSAQQFPDLHSELNLSSLELGDSALYFCASSVGAIAKNIQYFGAGTRLSVL.